The clone carrying this T cell receptor beta chain was seen only a few times. The data were obtained in a study of blood T cell repertoires in COVID-19. Original data processing: Estimates of nucleated cell counts were drawn from the amplification of reference gene primers. TCRdb keeps only in-frame clones here, not all; method: immunoSEQ multiplex PCR. V, J and clone size are taken as reported in that table, and D and trimming were inferred from the DNA itself. The profile shows around 70,000 clones, roughly 85% of them singletons. The sample consisted of peripheral blood. This TCR derives from a man in his sixties with active or convalescent COVID-19.

This CDR3 reads CARSSQGNEAFF. CDR3 in DNA: TGTGCCAGGTCGAGTCAGGGGAATGAAGCTTTCTTT. The V and J genes are TRBV2 and TRBJ1-1; TRBD1 is a possible D gene (6 bases). In germline, CDR1 is SNHLY, CDR2 FYNNEI. The CDR3 extends over 12 amino acids. Deletions cut 9 bases from V and 7 bases from J, with 15 bases between.